This T cell receptor beta chain was obtained from a study of T cell responses to AZD1222 COVID-19 vaccine (dated by TCRdb to the early 2020s). Background on the whole study: AZD1222 recipients with second doses at about 4 weeks or about 12 weeks were pooled, because spike-specific TCR depth and breadth did not differ between schedules. A total of approximately 230 trial participants underwent TCR sequencing, of whom 207 received two doses of AZD1222 and about 25 received two doses of the MenACWY control vaccine. Trial participants were enrolled into age subgroups of 18-55, 56-69 and 70-plus years, which contained roughly 150, 30 and 60 TCR-sequenced participants, respectively.

Concerning this clone: Its antigen remains unidentified. No much larger clone is present one base from it, and per-base qualities are unavailable. Within the sample, other DNA sequences also encode this same CDR3.

From the germline V gene (reference sequence), CDR1 is SEHNR and CDR2 is FQNEAQ. V is clipped by 3 bases and J by 1 base, and the sequence between their germline boundaries is 9 bases long. The CDR3 numbers 14 residues from cysteine through phenylalanine. Only CDR3 DNA remains: 42 bases, in frame from the first base. General study outcomes and caveats: CD4 TCRs associated with the vaccine covered the entire spike protein, and the dominant responses were in regions 160-218 and 743-854. Conclusions about previously exposed vaccinees are limited because only five to seven AZD1222 recipients were SARS-CoV-2 seropositive at baseline. A significant rise in spike-specific TCR breadth and depth was observed after two AZD1222 doses relative to day 0 and relative to MenACWY recipients. Because no samples from the day 14 peak response were available, repertoires could be characterized only after the peak T cell response. Participants were mostly white British, with more females than males. The authors suggested clonal diversity may have been underestimated. Epitopes outside the regions mutated in the B.1.351 and B.1.1.7 variants were reportedly recognized by nearly half of the unique spike-specific TCRs. In the small 56-69-year group, the increase in depth fell short of significance, most likely because of low power.

Read against the paper, the sample's time point label means: baseline before first vaccination. The vaccinee samples were drawn from two UK trials, COV001 and COV002, one of which was a single-blind randomized controlled phase 2/3 trial testing AZD1222 (ChAdOx1 nCoV-19) in healthy adults. Trial participant PBMC samples were collected at day 0 and day 28 after the second dose for TCRbeta chain sequencing. The CDR3 regions of human TCRbeta chains were analyzed by immunosequencing. Processing in the source paper ran as follows. Repertoire TCRs were checked for matches against a reference library of SARS-CoV-2-specific TCRs that had been generated using the MIRA antigen-specificity platform. Breadth was defined as the fraction of unique TCRs that were SARS-CoV-2-associated, and depth was defined as the fraction of total T cells that were SARS-CoV-2-associated. Using the MIRA data, each spike-specific TCR was assigned both to the spike region to which the TCR was reactive and to a CD4 or CD8 class. Log10-transformed breadth and depth values were compared by one-way ANOVA with Sidak's multiple comparisons tests. Imported from immuneACCESS, the table was reduced by TCRdb to in-frame sequences with V and J called. These copies leave out some clones; in studies compared against another copy, an unresolved V gene accounts for under half, and the cause of the remainder is not known. V and J calls and clone size are given by that table; D and trimming were obtained from the DNA. The sample yields 75,000 to 95,000 clones; 70% to 90% were counted once. Jointly, the top ten make up about 13% of the sample.

The sequence came from an adult in good health. The chain is made from TRBV7-9 and TRBJ1-1; a tentative D match to TRBD1 spans 5 bases. Sequencing used peripheral blood, obtained on day 0 of AZD1222 vaccination. The nucleotides are TGTGCCAGCAGCTTGCAGGGTACGAACACTGAAGCTTTCTTT. This is translated as CASSLQGTNTEAFF.